This T cell receptor (beta chain) is drawn from a study of shared clonotypes between healthy human individuals. Study-level results: An effect of sequencing depth on clonotype sharing among donors was expected.

Execution of the assay was at deep level. Assay: immunoSEQ multiplex PCR; the TCRdb copy retains only in-frame clones and omits some. The table lists about 2.4 million clones, roughly 93% of them singletons. A single count supports this clone. Its cognate antigen is unknown. CDR3 length: 18 amino acids. Germline V gives CDR1 KGHSH, CDR2 LQKENI. Trimming took off 3 bases at V and 1 base at J, with 20 bases between the two ends. This clonotype was obtained from a man aged 18 to 30 in good health. Some clones in this sample may be carry-over from other donors' samples. The chain has TRBV18 and TRBJ2-3; TRBD1 or TRBD2 may be the D gene (6 bases each). Material: naive CD4+ T cells from PBMCs. The subset here: CD45RA+ positively selected. CDR3 loop: CASSPLVQGRGGTDTQYF. The CDR3 DNA reads as TGTGCCAGCTCACCTTTAGTCCAGGGGCGCGGGGGCACAGATACGCAGTATTTT.